The clone carrying this T cell receptor beta chain has only a few counts. Its antigen is unknown. This sequence may be a read error, since a much larger clone differs from it by one base. Donors were systemically healthy Caucasian individuals from Russia aged about 6 to 100 years. Each sample yielded at least 6 million isolated PBMCs. The entry originates in a study of blood T cells in healthy people across ages. Then a second PCR, running roughly 7 to 11 cycles, was carried out with a sample-barcoded 5' primer and a J-beta primer mix. Sequencing yielded, for each sample, at least 3 million paired-end reads carrying CDR3. TCRdb analysed the 5' RACE reads with MiXCR anew, one entry per CDR3 protein. The sample holds over 600,000 distinct CDR3 sequences; around a fifth are singletons and the top ten take around 3.4%. Study conclusions and caveats: No conclusive comparison of naive versus antigen-experienced cells was possible with unsorted PBMCs.

The sequence was obtained from a man between 70 and 80 years old in good health. The sample comprised blood.

For the CDR3, the DNA is TGTGCCAGCAGCCAAGATCCCAGGACAGAGCAGTTCTTC. Translating it yields CASSQDPRTEQFF. The rearrangement links TRBV3-1 to TRBJ2-1, with a tentative D call TRBD1 (5 bases). V dropped 0 bases and J dropped 10 bases, with 10 bases sitting between them. Per the germline V gene, CDR1 is LGHDT and CDR2 is YNNKEL (reference sequence). The CDR3 totals 13 residues.